The following is a T cell receptor (beta chain) sequence with its context. Its antigen is not known. The data originate from a study of T cell responses to AZD1222 COVID-19 vaccine. Deletions cut 4 bases from V and 0 bases from J, with 5 bases between. Germline values: CDR1 LGHDT, CDR2 YNNKEL (reference sequence). The CDR3 contains 13 residues. The study's findings and limits: Spike-specific TCR repertoires showed rising breadth and depth after two AZD1222 doses. At baseline, seropositivity was found in only a handful of AZD1222 recipients. Within unmutated variant regions lay the reported targets of nearly half of spike-specific TCRs. CD4 TCRs linked to vaccination spanned spike, dominating at 160-218 and 743-854.

Produced via immunoSEQ multiplex PCR; TCRdb's table is partial and in-frame only. The sample has roughly 150,000 clones; more than 85% are singletons. This receptor was obtained from an adult who had recovered from COVID-19. The sequenced sample was peripheral blood, obtained after recovery from COVID-19. V usage is TRBV3-1 (or the pseudogene TRBV3-2) and J usage is TRBJ2-3; D remains unclear. CDR3 sequence reads: CASSPPSTDTQYF. The CDR3 coding sequence is TGTGCCAGCAGCCCTCCTAGCACAGATACGCAGTATTTT.